A single sample gave rise to the 10 T cell receptor beta chains below, sequenced in a study of cytomegalovirus exposure and HLA in healthy donors. The primer mix had 60 Vbeta and 13 Jbeta primers. Sequenced by immunoSEQ multiplex PCR; TCRdb stores in-frame clones only, minus some. This table holds about 120,000 clones, 75% to 80% found once. Sequencing was carried out using PBMCs. Source of these receptors: a woman aged 25 to 39 in good health and CMV-seropositive.

This rearrangement joins TRBV5-6 to TRBJ2-7; the match to TRBD2 covers 10 bases. Germline lookup yields CDR1 SGHDT and CDR2 YYEEEE. With 0 bases clipped from V and 3 bases from J, the junction kept 6 bases outside the gene matches. This CDR3 has 16 residues. The CDR3 nucleotides are TGTGCCAGCAGCTTGGGAGCGGGGGGGCGACTCTACGAGCAGTACTTC. Its translation is CASSLGAGGRLYEQYF. The full variable domain, its missing parts supplied by reference TRBV5-6 and TRBJ2-7, is DAGVTQSPTHLIKTRGQQVTLRCSPKSGHDTVSWYQQALGQGPQFIFQYYEEEERQRGNFPDRFSGHQFPNYSSELNVNALLLGDSALYLCASSLGAGGRLYEQYFGPGTRLTVT.

This clone was seen a single time. The J gene is TRBJ1-6, the V gene TRBV9; the D is unclear. CDR3 length equals 14 residues. Trimming stripped 4 bases from V and 5 bases from J, with 10 bases between. CDR1 SGDLS and CDR2 YYNGEE come from the germline V gene. The CDR3 spells CASSPGADNSPLHF. The CDR3, as DNA: TGTGCCAGCAGCCCTGGAGCCGATAATTCACCCCTCCACTTT.

This chain connects TRBV4-1 to TRBJ1-5, with D possibly TRBD1 on 5 matching bases. This CDR3 has 17 residues. V lost 1 base and J lost 0, with 13 bases in between. CDR1 MGHRA and CDR2 YSYEKL come from the germline V gene. This chain's CDR3 is CASSQVSRGSSNQPQHF. CDR3 in DNA: TGCGCCAGCAGCCAAGTCTCACGGGGGAGTAGCAATCAGCCCCAGCATTTT.

V usage is TRBV7-3 and J usage is TRBJ2-3, with a tentative D call TRBD2 (5 bases). The V gene lost 1 base and the J gene lost 1 base, with 6 bases spanning the gap. The CDR3 is made up of 14 amino acids. Germline V lookup: CDR1 SGHTA, CDR2 FQGTGA. CDR3 amino acids: CASSLMGGTDTQYF. In DNA, the CDR3 is TGTGCCAGCAGCTTAATGGGAGGCACAGATACGCAGTATTTT.

This chain joins TRBV21-1 and TRBJ2-5; the DNA was not used to check the table's D call, TRBD1. TRBV21-1 is marked as a pseudogene. The CDR3 covers 15 residues. The CDR3 DNA sequence: TGTGCCAGCAGCAAAGGGGGGAACAGGGGGGAGACCCAGTACTTC. Amino acids: CASSKGGNRGETQYF.

The J gene is TRBJ2-2, the V gene TRBV6-5, with 7 bases lining up with TRBD2. The V gene's germline CDR1 is MNHEY and CDR2 SVGAGI. V shed 6 bases, J shed 3 bases, and the junction held 7 bases outside the gene matches. The CDR3 loop spans 15 amino acids. CDR3 DNA: TGTGCCAGCAGACCGCTAGCGGACTACACCGGGGAGCTGTTTTTT. This gives the protein CASRPLADYTGELFF.

This clone was counted a few times. V and J are TRBV4-1 and TRBJ1-4, with a possible D match to TRBD1 (6 bases). Germline CDR1 and CDR2: MGHRA and YSYEKL. V was clipped by 4 bases and J by 10 bases, with 19 bases between them. CDR3 size: 15 residues. The CDR3, as DNA: TGCGCCAGCAGCCTAGAACAGGGAGGGGGGGGAAAACTGTTTTTT. It yields the protein CASSLEQGGGGKLFF.

This clone was recorded a few times. V gene TRBV5-6 combines with J gene TRBJ2-7, with 9 bases that match TRBD1. The junction had 5 bases not matched to a gene; V was cut back by 4 bases and J by 0 bases. This CDR3 contains 15 residues. Looked up from germline, CDR1 is SGHDT and CDR2 is YYEEEE. The CDR3 sequence is CASSPTGGSSYEQYF. The CDR3 nucleotides read TGTGCCAGCAGCCCGACAGGGGGGAGCTCCTACGAGCAGTACTTC.

The chain carries TRBV5-4 and TRBJ2-6; possible D gene TRBD1, 6 bases. V lost 0 bases to trimming and J lost 2 bases, with 6 bases between them. The germline CDR1 and CDR2 sequences are SGHNT and YYREEE (reference sequence). The CDR3 runs 15 residues. The CDR3 region has the DNA TGTGCCAGCAGCTTGGCAGGGGCTGGGGCCAACGTCCTGACTTTC. This sequence encodes CASSLAGAGANVLTF. Combining the CDR3 with reference TRBV5-4 and TRBJ2-6 gives the whole variable domain ETGVTQSPTHLIKTRGQQVTLRCSSQSGHNTVSWYQQALGQGPQFIFQYYREEENGRGNFPPRFSGLQFPNYSSELNVNALELDDSALYLCASSLAGAGANVLTFGAGSRLTVL.

The chain links TRBV7-8 to TRBJ2-5; 8 bases line up with TRBD2. CDR3 length equals 18 residues. CDR1 is SGHVS, CDR2 FQNEAQ, per germline. V lost 4 bases, J lost 5 bases, and 18 bases stayed unmatched. The CDR3 bases are TGTGCCAGCAGCTCCCTTTTGGGCGGGGGGCTTTTGGTTGAGACCCAGTACTTC. Translating gives CASSSLLGGGLLVETQYF.